This TCR beta chain was sequenced during a study of shared T cell receptors in the human thymus. The protocol was immunoSEQ multiplex PCR, while the TCRdb copy is restricted to in-frame clones and leaves out a portion. The sample lists some 640,000 clones, 87% occurring once. In this sample, this clone turned up once. This sample was shared with a second study, whose subject was human thymus T cells. That publication notes: Apparent skewing of V and J gene usage characterized both thymic and blood repertoires.

This TCR came from a boy less than two years old with a congenital heart defect. Sequences were obtained from thymocytes.

CDR3 nucleotide sequence: TGTGCCAGCAGCTCACAGGGAGGGGGACGGCTCACAGATACGCAGTATTTT. Residues: CASSSQGGGRLTDTQYF. This rearrangement joins TRBV7-2 to TRBJ2-3; tentatively, D is TRBD2 (7 bases). Germline lookup yields CDR1 SGHTA and CDR2 FQGNSA. The CDR3 totals 17 residues. Between the trimmed V and J ends, which lost 4 bases and 2 bases, there was a span of 19 bases.